This TCR beta chain was sequenced in a study of cytomegalovirus exposure and HLA in healthy donors. Trimming removed 3 bases at V and 1 base at J, with 9 bases between. The CDR3 length is 14 residues. The V gene's germline CDR1 is LNHDA and CDR2 SQIVND (reference sequence). A few counts support this clone. Its antigen is still unknown. Findings and limits, study-wide: Some highly shared sequence variants likely arose as a pipeline artifact. TCR beta sequences reportedly predicted the HLA-A and HLA-B alleles of most subjects accurately.

The PCR ran on 60 Vbeta and 13 Jbeta primers. Using immunoSEQ multiplex PCR, the repertoire was profiled, and TCRdb retains in-frame clones only, with some absent. The sample consists of around 140,000 clones, approximately 78% of them appearing once. Source material: PBMCs. The chain is built from TRBV19 and TRBJ1-1; D is unresolved. The sequence was collected from a man between 18 and 29 years old in good health and CMV-seropositive. CDR3 amino acids: CASSMGGSNTEAFF. The CDR3 nucleotides read TGTGCCAGTAGTATGGGAGGATCGAACACTGAAGCTTTCTTT.